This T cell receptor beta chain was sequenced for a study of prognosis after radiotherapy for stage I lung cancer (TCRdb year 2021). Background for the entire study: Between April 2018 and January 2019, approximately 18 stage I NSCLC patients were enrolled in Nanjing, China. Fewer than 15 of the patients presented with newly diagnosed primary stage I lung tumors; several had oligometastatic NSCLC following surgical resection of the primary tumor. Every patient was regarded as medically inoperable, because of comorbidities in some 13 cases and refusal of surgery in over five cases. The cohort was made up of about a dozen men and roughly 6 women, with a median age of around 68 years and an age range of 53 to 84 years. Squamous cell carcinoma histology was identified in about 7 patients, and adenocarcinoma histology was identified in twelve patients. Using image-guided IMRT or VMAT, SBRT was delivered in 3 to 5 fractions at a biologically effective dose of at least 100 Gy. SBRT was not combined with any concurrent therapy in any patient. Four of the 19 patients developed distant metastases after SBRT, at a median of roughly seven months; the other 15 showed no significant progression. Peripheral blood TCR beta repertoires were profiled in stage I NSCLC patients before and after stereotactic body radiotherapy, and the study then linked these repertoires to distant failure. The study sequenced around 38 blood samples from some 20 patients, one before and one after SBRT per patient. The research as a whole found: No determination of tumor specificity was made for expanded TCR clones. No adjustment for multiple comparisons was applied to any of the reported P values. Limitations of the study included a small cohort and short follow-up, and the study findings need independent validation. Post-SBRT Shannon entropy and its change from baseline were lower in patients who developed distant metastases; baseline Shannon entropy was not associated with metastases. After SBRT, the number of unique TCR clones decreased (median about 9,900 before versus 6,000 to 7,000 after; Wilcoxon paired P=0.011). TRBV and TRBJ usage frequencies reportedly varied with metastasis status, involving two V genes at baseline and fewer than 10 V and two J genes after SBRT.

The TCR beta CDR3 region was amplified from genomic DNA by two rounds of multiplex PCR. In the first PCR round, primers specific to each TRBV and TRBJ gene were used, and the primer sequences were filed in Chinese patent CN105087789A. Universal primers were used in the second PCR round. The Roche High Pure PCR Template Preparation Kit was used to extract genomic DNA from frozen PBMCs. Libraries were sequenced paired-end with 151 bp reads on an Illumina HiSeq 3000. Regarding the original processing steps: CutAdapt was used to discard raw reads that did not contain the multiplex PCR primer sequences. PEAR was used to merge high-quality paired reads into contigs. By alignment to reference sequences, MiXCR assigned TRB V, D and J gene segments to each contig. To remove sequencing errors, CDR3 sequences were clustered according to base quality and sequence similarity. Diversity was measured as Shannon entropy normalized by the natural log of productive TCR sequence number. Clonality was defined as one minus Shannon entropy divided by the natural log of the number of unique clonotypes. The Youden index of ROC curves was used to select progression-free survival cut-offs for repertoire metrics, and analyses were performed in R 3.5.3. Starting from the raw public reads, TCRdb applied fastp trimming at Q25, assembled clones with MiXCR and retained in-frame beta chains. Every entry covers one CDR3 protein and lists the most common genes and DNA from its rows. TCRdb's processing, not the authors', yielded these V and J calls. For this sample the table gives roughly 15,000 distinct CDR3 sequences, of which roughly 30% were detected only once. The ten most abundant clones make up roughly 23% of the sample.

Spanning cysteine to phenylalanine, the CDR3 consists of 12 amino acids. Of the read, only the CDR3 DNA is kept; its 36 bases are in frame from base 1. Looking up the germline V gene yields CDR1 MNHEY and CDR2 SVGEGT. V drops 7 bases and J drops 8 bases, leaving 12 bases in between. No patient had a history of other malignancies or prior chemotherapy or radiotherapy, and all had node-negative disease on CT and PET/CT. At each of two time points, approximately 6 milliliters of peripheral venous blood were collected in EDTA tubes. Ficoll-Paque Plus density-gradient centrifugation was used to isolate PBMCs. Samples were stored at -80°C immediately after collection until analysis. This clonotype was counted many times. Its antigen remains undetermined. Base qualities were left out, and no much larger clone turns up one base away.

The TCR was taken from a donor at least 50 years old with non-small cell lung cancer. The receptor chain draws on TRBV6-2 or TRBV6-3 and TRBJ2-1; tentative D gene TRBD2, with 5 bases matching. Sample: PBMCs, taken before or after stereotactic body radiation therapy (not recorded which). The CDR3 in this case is CASTSAGDEQFF. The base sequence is TGTGCCAGCACGAGCGCGGGCGATGAGCAGTTCTTC.